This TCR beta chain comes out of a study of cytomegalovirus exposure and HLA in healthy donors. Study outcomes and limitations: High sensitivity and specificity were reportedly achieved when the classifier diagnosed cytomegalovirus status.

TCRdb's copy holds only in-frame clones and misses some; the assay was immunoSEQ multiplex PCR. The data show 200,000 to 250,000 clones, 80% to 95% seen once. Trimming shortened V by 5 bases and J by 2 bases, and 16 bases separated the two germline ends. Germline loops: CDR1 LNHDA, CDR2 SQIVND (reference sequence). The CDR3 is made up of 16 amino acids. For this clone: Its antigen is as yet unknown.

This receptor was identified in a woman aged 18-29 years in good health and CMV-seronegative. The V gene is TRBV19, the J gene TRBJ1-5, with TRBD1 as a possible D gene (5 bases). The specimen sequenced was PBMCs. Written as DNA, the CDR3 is TGTGCCAGTAGTGTTCCGGGACGGAGGGGCAATCAGCCCCAGCATTTT. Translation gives CASSVPGRRGNQPQHF.